A single sample gave rise to the 8 T cell receptor beta chains below, sequenced in a study of identical twins. MiXCR, applied by TCRdb to the 5' RACE reads, yields one record per CDR3 protein. The sample has approximately 600,000 distinct CDR3 sequences, around 7.5% seen once. Another study also made use of these data, one on yellow fever vaccine responses in identical twins.

Source material: PBMCs. These receptors all stem from a woman under 30 in good health.

The chain links TRBV7-9 to TRBJ2-3; 10 nucleotides align to TRBD2. Germline-derived CDR1 and CDR2 are SEHNR and FQNEAQ (reference sequence). J gave up 11 bases and V 1 base, and 0 bases lay outside the gene matches. The CDR3 sequence is 12 residues long. Here the CDR3 DNA reads TGTGCCAGCAGCTTAGGACTAGCGGGGCAGTATTTT. Its translation: CASSLGLAGQYF.

This clonotype was counted a few times. Written as DNA, the CDR3 is TGCGCCAGCAGCCCAAAAAAGAGTACGCAGTATTTT. This codes for CASSPKKSTQYF. The genes are TRBV5-1 and TRBJ2-3; unclear D gene. In germline, CDR1 is SGHRS, CDR2 YFSETQ. The CDR3 totals 12 residues. V was pared by 4 bases and J by 8 bases, with 11 bases between.

V gene TRBV20-1 combines with J gene TRBJ2-2, with 10 bases fitting TRBD1. CDR1 and CDR2 (germline): DFQATT, SNEGSKA (reference sequence). The CDR3 spans 18 residues. After removal of 6 bases from V and 1 base from J, the junction contained 14 bases not matched to a gene. The chain's CDR3 is CSATRDRGWGLNTGELFF. The CDR3 DNA reads as TGCAGTGCAACCCGGGACAGGGGATGGGGACTGAACACCGGGGAGCTGTTTTTT.

The chain has TRBV29-1 and TRBJ2-2; TRBD2 agrees at 9 bases. V was clipped by 4 bases and J by 4 bases; unmatched bases: 7. The length of the CDR3 is 15 residues. Germline CDR1 reads SQVTM; CDR2 reads ANQGSEA. The CDR3 sequence: CSVVRGGAGTGELFF. CDR3 DNA: TGCAGCGTTGTGCGCGGGGGGGCCGGCACCGGGGAGCTGTTTTTT.

At least ten counts were recorded for this clonotype. The V call is TRBV10-3, the J call TRBJ2-2; 9 nucleotides line up with TRBD1. Trimming took 6 bases from V and 7 from J; bases not matched to a gene: 6. The CDR3 is 14 residues long. Per the germline V gene, CDR1 is ENHRY and CDR2 is SYGVKD. Here the CDR3 reads CAIRGTGNNGELFF. As DNA, the CDR3 is TGTGCCATCAGGGGGACAGGGAATAACGGGGAGCTGTTTTTT.

This clonotype has ten or more counts. The chain couples TRBV12-3 or TRBV12-4 to TRBJ2-5; 9 bases are shared with TRBD1. The V segment lost 6 bases and the J segment 3 bases; nucleotides outside the gene matches: 11. The CDR3 covers 16 residues. The CDR3 is CASSFTPGQGEETQYF. The CDR3 DNA sequence: TGTGCCAGCAGCTTTACTCCGGGACAGGGAGAAGAGACCCAGTACTTC.

This clonotype was observed at least ten times. V usage is TRBV5-1 and J usage is TRBJ2-1; D might be TRBD1 (7 bases). Germline-derived CDR1 and CDR2 are SGHRS and YFSETQ. This CDR3 has 15 amino acids. V was clipped by 6 bases and J by 0 bases, with 13 bases between them. The CDR3 DNA reads TGCGCCAGCACCGCGGGGACAGCCTCCTACAATGAGCAGTTCTTC. Protein product: CASTAGTASYNEQFF.

In nucleotides, the CDR3 is TGTGCCAGCAGTTACCCTACTAGCGGGAAAGACGCTGAGCAGTTCTTC. Its translation: CASSYPTSGKDAEQFF. V and J are TRBV6-5 and TRBJ2-1, with 10 bases matching TRBD2. The trim removed 2 bases at V and 9 bases at J, leaving 10 bases unmatched. Per the germline V gene, CDR1 is MNHEY and CDR2 is SVGAGI. CDR3 length: 16 residues.